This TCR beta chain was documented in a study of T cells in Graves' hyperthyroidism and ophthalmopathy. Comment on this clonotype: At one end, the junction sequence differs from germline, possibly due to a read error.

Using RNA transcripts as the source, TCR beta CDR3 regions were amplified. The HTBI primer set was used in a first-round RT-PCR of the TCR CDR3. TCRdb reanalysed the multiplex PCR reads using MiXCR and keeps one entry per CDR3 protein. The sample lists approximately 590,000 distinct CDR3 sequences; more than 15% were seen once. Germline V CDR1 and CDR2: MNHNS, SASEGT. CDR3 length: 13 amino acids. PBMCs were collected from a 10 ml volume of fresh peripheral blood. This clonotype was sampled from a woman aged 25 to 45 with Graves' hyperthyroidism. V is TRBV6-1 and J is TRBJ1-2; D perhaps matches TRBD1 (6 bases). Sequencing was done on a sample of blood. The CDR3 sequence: CASTPWGAYDYTF. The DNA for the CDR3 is TGTGCCAGCACCCCCTGGGGGGCATATGACTACACCTTC.